This TCR beta chain originates from a study of blood T cell repertoires in COVID-19 (TCRdb year 2020). General notes on the study: Samples covering the acute and convalescent phases of COVID-19 were provided by collaborators in the United States, Italy and Spain. The prospective study material was composed of cDNA or gDNA derived from T cells, B-cell-depleted T cells, or PBMCs. The dataset comprised deeply sampled blood TCRbeta repertoires from subjects exposed to, actively infected with, or recovered from COVID-19. The repertoires were made available in a free public database intended to serve as a resource for research on the immune response to SARS-CoV-2. Samples were obtained from the ongoing ImmuneRACE study (first 160 participants) and from some 1,300 subjects provided by 6 global collaborators. The sample metadata nearly always contained a de-identified subject ID, COVID-19 status, age in years and sex. Where available, HLA class I and class II types were obtained from metadata supplied by the sample provider rather than from assay-based typing.

Overall study results and their limits: The quantity of clinical and demographic metadata differed by source and by participant and was supplied without curation.

Samples from volunteer blood donors who had recovered from COVID-19 were contributed by a second Seattle source. Each collaborating institution followed its own protocols to collect whole blood in K2EDTA tubes. Collaborator samples were shipped for TCRbeta analysis as frozen whole blood, isolated PBMCs, or DNA extracted from either sample type. TCRbeta CDR3 regions were amplified from genomic DNA using the immunoSEQ Assay, a bias-controlled multiplex PCR. The published analysis was carried out like this. Nucleated cell counts per sample were estimated from amplification of reference gene primers within the assay. To quantify the absolute abundance of each unique TCRbeta CDR3 rearrangement, sequence reads were collapsed and filtered. For each sample, productive Simpson clonality was calculated as the square root of Simpson's diversity index over productive rearrangements. The clones in this table, taken by TCRdb from immuneACCESS, are in-frame only. Not every clone is retained; where verified, under half of the shortfall comes from an unresolved V gene, and the cause of the rest is unknown. Clone size and the V and J calls come from that table; the DNA yielded D and trimming. The sample table records roughly 300,000 clones; about 89% of these occur just once. About 6.8% of the sample belongs to the ten largest clones.

Relative to germline, V is 5 bases shorter and J is 2 bases shorter, with 9 bases between their ends. The CDR3 goes from the cysteine to the phenylalanine over 13 residues. The CDR3 DNA has 39 bases and is translated from base 1. For CDR1 and CDR2, the germline V gene lists SGHTA and FQGTGA. As to this clone: Its antigen target is currently unknown. Base qualities were left out, and no much larger clone turns up one base away.

The source material was peripheral blood. Here the chain combines TRBV7-3 and TRBJ1-1, with no D gene named confidently. This receptor was obtained from a young man who had recovered from COVID-19. The DNA is as follows: TGTGCCAGCAGCCTCCTAGTAAACACTGAAGCTTTCTTT. Its translation is CASSLLVNTEAFF. When the CDR3 is completed using the reference TRBV7-3 and TRBJ1-1 genes on either side, the full variable domain is GAGVSQTPSNKVTEKGKYVELRCDPISGHTALYWYRQSLGQGPEFLIYFQGTGAADDSGLPNDRFFAVRPEGSVSTLKIQRTERGDSAVYLCASSLLVNTEAFFGQGTRLTVV.